The next 10 T cell receptor beta chains were all read from a single sample in a study of T cells in Graves' hyperthyroidism and ophthalmopathy. The TCR beta CDR3 regions underwent amplification using RNA transcripts as the source. RT-PCR in the first round (using the HTBI primer set) targeted the TCR CDR3. TCRdb passed the multiplex PCR reads through MiXCR, listing each CDR3 protein once. This sample carries approximately 620,000 distinct CDR3 sequences, 15% to 20% of them seen once, and the ten largest clones take 2.5% to 4%. Sequenced input: blood. Every receptor here comes from a middle-aged woman with Graves' ophthalmopathy.

This chain joins TRBV2 and TRBJ2-3, with 12 bases fitting TRBD2. V gave up 6 bases and J gave up 2 bases; unmatched junction bases: 6. The CDR3 contains 16 residues. Per germline, CDR1 SNHLY and CDR2 FYNNEI. CDR3 amino acids: CASRTSGSIPTDTQYF. CDR3 DNA: TGTGCCAGCAGGACTAGCGGGAGTATTCCCACAGATACGCAGTATTTT.

This clonotype is deemed medium-sized (0.01 to 0.1%). This chain links TRBV5-6 with TRBJ2-1; 9 bases are shared with TRBD2. J was trimmed by 2 bases and V by 4 bases; bases with no gene match: 4. This CDR3 comprises 15 residues. The germline CDR1 and CDR2 sequences are SGHDT and YYEEEE. DNA of the CDR3: TGTGCCAGCAGCCCGGGACTAGCCCCCTACAATGAGCAGTTCTTC. This encodes CASSPGLAPYNEQFF. Drawing the rest from reference TRBV5-6 and TRBJ2-1, the complete variable domain is DAGVTQSPTHLIKTRGQQVTLRCSPKSGHDTVSWYQQALGQGPQFIFQYYEEEERQRGNFPDRFSGHQFPNYSSELNVNALLLGDSALYLCASSPGLAPYNEQFFGPGTRLTVL.

Comment on this clonotype: A read error may be the cause here, since a much bigger clone is one base away. The chain recombines TRBV7-2 with TRBJ2-1; D could derive from TRBD1 or TRBD2 (5 bases each). CDR3 length: 15 amino acids. The germline V gene has CDR1 SGHTA and CDR2 FQGNSA. Deletions cut 5 bases from V and 0 bases from J, with 11 bases between. The CDR3 bases are TGTGCCAGCAGCCGGGACGTTCCCTCCTACAATGAGCAGTTCTTC. It is translated as CASSRDVPSYNEQFF.

The V and J genes are TRBV6-1 and TRBJ2-6; no clear D gene. Trimming cost V 2 bases and J 0 bases, with 5 bases left between them. CDR1 and CDR2 from the germline V gene are MNHNS and SASEGT. CDR3 length: 15 residues. The CDR3 region is CASSERPSGANVLTF. The DNA of the CDR3 is TGTGCCAGCAGTGAACGACCCTCTGGGGCCAACGTCCTGACTTTC.

This clonotype was detected only a few times. The chain is built from TRBV25-1 and TRBJ1-5; a possible D gene is TRBD1 (5 bases). The CDR3 consists of 15 residues. Germline V lookup: CDR1 MGHDK, CDR2 SYGVNS. Trimming took off 2 bases at V and 3 bases at J, with 11 bases between the two ends. The CDR3 is CASSEAGTDNQPQHF. The DNA of the CDR3 is TGTGCCAGCAGTGAAGCTGGGACGGACAATCAGCCCCAGCATTTT.

The gene calls are TRBV7-9 and TRBJ2-1; 7 bases are shared with TRBD1. The CDR3 is 14 residues long. The germline gives CDR1 SEHNR, CDR2 FQNEAQ (reference sequence). V lost 0 bases and J lost 12; bases outside the gene matches: 8. This chain's CDR3 is CASSLAGHRGAQFF. CDR3 bases: TGTGCCAGCAGCTTAGCCGGGCACAGGGGTGCGCAGTTCTTC.

The chain joins TRBV7-2 to TRBJ1-2; the D gene is possibly TRBD1 (5 bases). V was pared by 1 base and J by 1 base, with 19 bases between. The CDR3 spans 18 residues. Germline CDR1 is SGHTA and CDR2 is FQGNSA. CDR3 nucleotides: TGTGCCAGCAGCTTAGGTGCAGGGATTGGAGAAAATAACTATGGCTACACCTTC. It translates to CASSLGAGIGENNYGYTF. Full variable domain (rest looked up from reference TRBV7-2 and TRBJ1-2): GAGVSQSPSNKVTEKGKDVELRCDPISGHTALYWYRQSLGQGLEFLIYFQGNSAPDKSGLPSDRFSAERTGGSVSTLTIQRTQQEDSAVYLCASSLGAGIGENNYGYTFGSGTRLTVV.

This clonotype came up once. The chain links TRBV12-3 or TRBV12-4 to TRBJ1-5; 8 positions agree with TRBD1. V gave up 3 bases and J gave up 7 bases; unmatched junction bases: 5. The CDR3 consists of 14 residues. This CDR3 is CASSFTGGYQPQHF. The CDR3 bases are TGTGCCAGCAGTTTCACAGGGGGTTACCAGCCCCAGCATTTT.

This clonotype was counted many times. The chain uses TRBV27 and TRBJ2-7, with 7 bases lining up with TRBD1. Looked up from germline, CDR1 is MNHEY and CDR2 is SMNVEV (reference sequence). The CDR3 length is 12 residues. The J segment lost 5 bases and the V segment lost 5 bases, leaving 3 bases of the junction unmatched. The CDR3 DNA reads as TGTGCCAGCAGTGCCACAGGGGACGAGCAGTACTTC. Translated, it gives CASSATGDEQYF.

V is TRBV11-2 and J is TRBJ2-2, with 10 nucleotides matching TRBD2. V was pared by 7 bases and J by 5 bases, with 10 bases of the junction left unmatched. Germline CDR1 and CDR2: SGHAT and FQNNGV. This CDR3 spans 16 amino acids. This chain's CDR3 is CASTSGRAVETGELFF. The CDR3 DNA sequence: TGTGCCAGCACGAGCGGGAGGGCCGTCGAAACCGGGGAGCTGTTTTTT.